Below, 18 T cell receptor beta chains from the same sample are listed, as sequenced in a study of T cells after yellow fever vaccination. TCRdb reprocessed the 5' RACE reads via MiXCR and lists one record per CDR3 protein. The profile shows some 250,000 distinct CDR3 sequences, 3.6% of them singletons. Specimen: PBMCs, collected 15 days after the yellow fever booster vaccination. Receptor source: a man between 18 and 29 years old who received the YFV17D yellow fever vaccine.

This clonotype was picked up many times. This sequence joins TRBV5-6 and TRBJ2-3, with D tentatively TRBD1 (6 bases). Germline V lookup: CDR1 SGHDT, CDR2 YYEEEE. V shed 5 bases and J shed 5 bases, with 24 bases lying between them. The CDR3 contains 17 residues. The CDR3 DNA reads TGTGCCAGCAGATCCCTGGGCTCCGGGACACCCATAGATACGCAGTATTTT. Protein: CASRSLGSGTPIDTQYF. The whole variable domain, filled in from reference TRBV5-6 and TRBJ2-3, reads DAGVTQSPTHLIKTRGQQVTLRCSPKSGHDTVSWYQQALGQGPQFIFQYYEEEERQRGNFPDRFSGHQFPNYSSELNVNALLLGDSALYLCASRSLGSGTPIDTQYFGPGTRLTVL.

At least ten counts were recorded for this clonotype. V gene TRBV2 combines with J gene TRBJ1-2; maybe TRBD1 (6 bases). V lost 9 bases and J lost 0, with 11 bases in between. The germline gives CDR1 SNHLY, CDR2 FYNNEI. The CDR3 is 13 residues long. The CDR3 DNA is TGTGCCAGTCGACAGGAGGCTAACTATGGCTACACCTTC. Translated, it gives CASRQEANYGYTF.

This sequence joins TRBV5-1 and TRBJ1-2; D is unresolved. The CDR3 is 16 amino acids. Germline-derived CDR1 and CDR2 are SGHRS and YFSETQ. Trimming removed 5 bases at V and 7 bases at J, with 24 bases between. The CDR3 DNA is TGCGCCAGCAGTAGGTTCCAAGACTTTGGGTGGTCTGGCTACACCTTC. Translation gives CASSRFQDFGWSGYTF.

This clonotype appeared many times. The chain uses TRBV19 and TRBJ1-1; D ambiguous. The V end was cut by 0 bases, the J end by 6 bases, with 8 bases between. The V gene's germline CDR1 is LNHDA and CDR2 SQIVND (reference sequence). CDR3 length: 13 residues. The CDR3 loop reads CASSIDHWAEAFF. In DNA, the CDR3 is TGTGCCAGTAGTATAGATCATTGGGCTGAAGCTTTCTTT.

This clonotype appeared many times. The chain recombines TRBV27 with TRBJ1-1, with 9 nucleotides matching TRBD1. CDR3 length equals 14 residues. Per the germline V gene, CDR1 is MNHEY and CDR2 is SMNVEV (reference sequence). After removal of 3 bases from V and 4 bases from J, the junction contained 3 bases not matched to a gene. The CDR3: CASSFGQGLTEAFF. Here the CDR3 DNA reads TGTGCCAGCAGTTTTGGACAGGGGCTCACTGAAGCTTTCTTT.

This clonotype has more than one count but fewer than ten. The chain recombines TRBV7-2 with TRBJ1-1; tentatively, D is TRBD1 (6 bases). This CDR3 comprises 14 residues. Germline assignment: CDR1 SGHTA and CDR2 FQGNSA. V shed 1 base and J shed 10 bases, with 16 bases lying between them. The CDR3 sequence: CASSLGLDRVGAFF. The CDR3 DNA follows: TGTGCCAGCAGCTTAGGACTGGACAGAGTAGGAGCTTTCTTT.

In its sample, this clonotype was seen many times. This chain joins TRBV7-3 and TRBJ2-2; weak D call: TRBD2 (6 bases). V gave up 6 bases and J gave up 5 bases, with 13 bases separating them. Germline V gene lookup returns CDR1 SGHTA and CDR2 FQGTGA. The CDR3 covers 14 residues. CDR3 nucleotide sequence: TGTGCCAGCAGTTACGGAGGGGAAACCGGGGAGCTGTTTTTT. Translating gives CASSYGGETGELFF. The whole variable domain, remainder taken from reference TRBV7-3 and TRBJ2-2, is GAGVSQTPSNKVTEKGKYVELRCDPISGHTALYWYRQSLGQGPEFLIYFQGTGAADDSGLPNDRFFAVRPEGSVSTLKIQRTERGDSAVYLCASSYGGETGELFFGEGSRLTVL.

This clonotype was seen ten or more times. V and J are TRBV29-1 and TRBJ2-1; TRBD1 matches at 7 bases. Germline CDR1 and CDR2: SQVTM and ANQGSEA. This CDR3 is built from 14 residues. V lost 0 bases to trimming and J lost 5 bases; unmatched junction nucleotides: 4. CDR3 protein: CSVEEPDRDNEQFF. CDR3 DNA: TGCAGCGTTGAAGAGCCAGACAGGGACAATGAGCAGTTCTTC.

This clonotype came up a few times. This chain joins TRBV9 and TRBJ1-4, with D tentatively TRBD1 (5 bases). The CDR3 consists of 15 residues. CDR1 SGDLS and CDR2 YYNGEE come from the germline V gene. Between the trimmed V and J ends, which lost 2 bases and 4 bases, there was a span of 12 bases. DNA of the CDR3: TGTGCCAGCAGCGTCCGGGACGGCCTTAATGAAAAACTGTTTTTT. Protein sequence: CASSVRDGLNEKLFF. The full variable domain, its missing parts supplied by reference TRBV9 and TRBJ1-4, is DSGVTQTPKHLITATGQRVTLRCSPRSGDLSVYWYQQSLDQGLQFLIQYYNGEERAKGNILERFSAQQFPDLHSELNLSSLELGDSALYFCASSVRDGLNEKLFFGSGTQLSVL.

The chain recombines TRBV19 with TRBJ2-3; D remains ambiguous. The CDR3 runs to 14 residues. Deletions cut 3 bases from V and 0 bases from J, with 7 bases between. CDR1 is LNHDA and CDR2 is SQIVND in the germline V gene (reference sequence). The CDR3: CASSIGPSTDTQYF. The CDR3, as DNA: TGTGCCAGTAGTATCGGGCCTAGCACAGATACGCAGTATTTT.

This clonotype came up many times. V gene TRBV3-1 combines with J gene TRBJ1-1; the D is unclear. Trimming stripped 1 base from V and 7 bases from J, with 10 bases between. This CDR3 comprises 13 residues. The germline V gene has CDR1 LGHDT and CDR2 YNNKEL (reference sequence). The CDR3, as DNA: TGTGCCAGCAGCCAAGTAGACGGGGTTGAAGCTTTCTTT. As protein: CASSQVDGVEAFF.

This clonotype was observed many times. V gene TRBV6-6 combines with J gene TRBJ1-2; a possible D gene is TRBD1 (5 bases). Germline CDR1 is MNHNY and CDR2 is SVGAGI (reference sequence). The CDR3 runs to 15 residues. V lost 4 bases and J lost 4, with 16 bases in between. The CDR3 loop is CASSSKTVDSYGYTF. The CDR3 DNA is TGTGCCAGCAGTTCCAAGACAGTAGACAGCTATGGCTACACCTTC.

Ten or more counts support this clonotype. For the CDR3, the DNA is TGTGCCAGCAGCTTCTGGGGGCCGGATACGCAGTATTTT. This translates into CASSFWGPDTQYF. The chain joins TRBV5-4 to TRBJ2-3; the D gene is possibly TRBD1 (6 bases). The CDR3 consists of 13 residues. Germline lookup yields CDR1 SGHNT and CDR2 YYREEE (reference sequence). Between the trimmed V and J ends, which lost 2 bases and 6 bases, there was a span of 10 bases.

This clonotype was detected many times. The chain has TRBV5-1 and TRBJ1-5; no firm D call. The V gene lost 2 bases and the J gene lost 2 bases, with 8 bases spanning the gap. Looked up from germline, CDR1 is SGHRS and CDR2 is YFSETQ. The length of the CDR3 is 14 residues. In DNA form, the CDR3 reads TGCGCCAGCAGCTTAGGAGATGGCAATCAGCCCCAGCATTTT. Its translation is CASSLGDGNQPQHF. Combining the CDR3 with reference TRBV5-1 and TRBJ1-5 gives the whole variable domain KAGVTQTPRYLIKTRGQQVTLSCSPISGHRSVSWYQQTPGQGLQFLFEYFSETQRNKGNFPGRFSGRQFSNSRSEMNVSTLELGDSALYLCASSLGDGNQPQHFGDGTRLSIL.

This clonotype was recorded many times. The chain links TRBV9 to TRBJ2-3; TRBD2 matches at 7 bases. Germline CDR1 is SGDLS and CDR2 is YYNGEE. The CDR3 has 14 residues. With V trimmed by 4 bases and J by 3 bases, 5 bases remained unmatched. The CDR3 region is CASSTRTSTDTQYF. The CDR3 coding sequence is TGTGCCAGCAGCACTAGGACTAGTACAGATACGCAGTATTTT. Full variable domain (remainder filled in from reference TRBV9 and TRBJ2-3): DSGVTQTPKHLITATGQRVTLRCSPRSGDLSVYWYQQSLDQGLQFLIQYYNGEERAKGNILERFSAQQFPDLHSELNLSSLELGDSALYFCASSTRTSTDTQYFGPGTRLTVL.

This clonotype was detected ten times or more. CDR3 nucleotides: TGCAGTGCTAGAGGTGCCGTAGGAGCTGAAGCTTTCTTT. It yields the protein CSARGAVGAEAFF. This chain connects TRBV20-1 to TRBJ1-1; D remains unclear. This CDR3 is 13 amino acids long. Germline-derived CDR1 and CDR2 are DFQATT and SNEGSKA (reference sequence). V lost 1 base and J lost 6, with 12 bases in between.

This clonotype was observed at least ten times. The V gene is TRBV7-2, the J gene TRBJ2-5, with a possible D match to TRBD2 (5 bases). Germline lookup yields CDR1 SGHTA and CDR2 FQGNSA. This CDR3 comprises 14 residues. The V end lost 4 bases, the J end lost 7 bases, and 16 bases lay between the germline ends. Written as DNA, the CDR3 is TGTGCCAGCAGCTCCGGACTCGAAACATCGACCCAGTACTTC. It translates to CASSSGLETSTQYF.

In DNA, the CDR3 is TGCGCCAGCAGTGAAACCGGGAATAGCAATCAGCCCCAGCATTTT. It is translated as CASSETGNSNQPQHF. The chain couples TRBV5-1 to TRBJ1-5; D remains ambiguous. This CDR3 spans 15 amino acids. V gave up 5 bases and J gave up 0 bases, with 12 bases separating them. In germline, CDR1 is SGHRS, CDR2 YFSETQ.